The sequence of this T cell receptor (beta chain) was determined in a study of human T cells and chemical hapten exposure. At the level of the study: An area of 2 cm by 2 cm on upper inner arm skin received 2% DPC for sensitization. General study results and limits: Expanded TCR counts at PT1 went up together with patch test score, a positive correlation. Donors were affected by alopecia, so their immune reaction might vary from that of healthy individuals.

MiXCR, run by TCRdb on the RACE reads, gives a single entry per CDR3 protein. The sample holds 84,000 or so distinct CDR3 sequences, over 9.5% seen once. About this clonotype itself: Its antigen is still unknown.

The time point is: patch test 1, 2 weeks after DPC sensitization. The sample's treatment: therapeutic diphenylcyclopropenone sensitization with weekly scalp DPC. RNA extraction used unfractionated whole blood as the source of total RNA. This material consisted of whole blood, taken in connection with sensitization to the hapten diphenylcyclopropenone (DPC). The TCR sequence derives from a man aged 40-50 years with alopecia areata. Some clones in this sample may be carry-over from other donors' samples.

CDR3 sequence reads: CASSPPGLSYNEQFF. In DNA, the CDR3 is TGTGCCAGCTCACCACCGGGACTTTCTTACAATGAGCAGTTCTTC. The rearrangement uses TRBV18 and TRBJ2-1, with D maybe TRBD2 (6 bases). CDR1 is KGHSH, CDR2 LQKENI, per germline. Trimming took 0 bases from V and 4 from J, leaving 10 bases between them. The CDR3 covers 15 residues. Based on the CDR3 plus reference TRBV18 and TRBJ2-1, the full variable domain is NAGVMQNPRHLVRRRGQEARLRCSPMKGHSHVYWYRQLPEEGLKFMVYLQKENIIDESGMPKERFSAEFPKEGPSILRIQQVVRGDSAAYFCASSPPGLSYNEQFFGPGTRLTVL.